A single sample is the source of the 7 T cell receptor beta chains below, sequenced in a study of T cells expressing NK-cell markers. Reanalyzing the 5' RACE reads, TCRdb keeps one entry per CDR3 protein, without DNA. The sample table sets out about 400,000 distinct CDR3 sequences. The specimen sequenced was blood T cells: a sorted CD56 or NKG2C T cell subset, CD4+ or CD8+ T cells, or bulk PBMC T cells (not recorded which). These receptors originate from a woman aged 50 to 60 in good health.

V is TRBV29-1 and J is TRBJ1-5; TCRdb calls TRBD1, which cannot be checked without DNA. The CDR3 covers 16 residues. From germline, CDR1 is SQVTM and CDR2 ANQGSEA. The CDR3 is CSVAASGTGDNQPQHF.

This rearrangement joins TRBV3-1 to TRBJ2-7; TCRdb picks TRBD1, but there is no DNA to check that call. The CDR3 runs to 14 residues. Per germline, CDR1 LGHDT and CDR2 YNNKEL (reference sequence). The chain's CDR3 is CASSQWSGAYEQYF.

The V gene is TRBV29-1, the J gene TRBJ2-7. Germline values: CDR1 SQVTM, CDR2 ANQGSEA. The CDR3 spans 11 residues. This CDR3 reads CSVGGNYEQYF.

The chain carries TRBV19 and TRBJ1-2. Germline loops: CDR1 LNHDA, CDR2 SQIVND (reference sequence). The CDR3 covers 16 residues. The CDR3 loop reads CASSIQPGRGSGDYTF.

The rearrangement joins TRBV7-6 to TRBJ2-1; TCRdb indicates TRBD1, and absent DNA this call remains unverified. Germline assignment: CDR1 SGHVS and CDR2 FNYEAQ. This CDR3 comprises 16 residues. The CDR3 region is CASSLEGGTGNNEQFF.

This chain connects TRBV20-1 to TRBJ1-4; TCRdb lists TRBD1, though no DNA is available to test this call. The CDR3 length is 13 residues. Germline V gene lookup returns CDR1 DFQATT and CDR2 SNEGSKA (reference sequence). CDR3 amino acids: CSAYRASNEKLFF.

This sequence joins TRBV20-1 and TRBJ1-1; absent DNA, TCRdb's TRBD1 call cannot be checked. Germline CDR1 DFQATT, CDR2 SNEGSKA (reference sequence). The CDR3 is 13 residues long. The CDR3 spells CSAHRGLNTEAFF.